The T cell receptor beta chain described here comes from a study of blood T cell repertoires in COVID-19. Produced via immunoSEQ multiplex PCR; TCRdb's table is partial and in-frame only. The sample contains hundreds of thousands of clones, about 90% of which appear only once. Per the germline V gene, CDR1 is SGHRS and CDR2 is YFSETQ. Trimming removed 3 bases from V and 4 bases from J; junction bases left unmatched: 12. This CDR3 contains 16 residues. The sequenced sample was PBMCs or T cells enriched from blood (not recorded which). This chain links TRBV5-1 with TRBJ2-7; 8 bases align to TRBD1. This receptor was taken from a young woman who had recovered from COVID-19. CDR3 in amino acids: CASSSTGQGLPYEQYF. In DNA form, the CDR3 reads TGCGCCAGCAGCTCCACAGGACAGGGACTCCCTTACGAGCAGTACTTC.